The 8 T cell receptor beta chains below come from one sample, sequenced in a study of blood T cell repertoires in COVID-19 (dated by TCRdb to 2019 to 2021). Library construction relied on the immunoSEQ multiplex PCR assay. TCRdb's version of the immuneACCESS table is confined to in-frame rearrangements and falls short of the full clone set. An unresolved V gene accounts for under half of the shortfall where checked; the remainder is of unknown origin. Counted in this sample were over 110,000 clones; about 70% of them appeared once. The ten top clones hold around 12% of the sample. Input material: peripheral blood. The receptors originated from a man aged 80 or over with acute or convalescent COVID-19.

The chain has TRBV19 and TRBJ2-1; 8 positions agree with TRBD1. Germline-derived CDR1 and CDR2 are LNHDA and SQIVND (reference sequence). This CDR3 is built from 14 residues. Trimming at V came to 1 base and at J to 7 bases, leaving 3 bases not matched to a gene. DNA for the CDR3: TGTGCCAGTAGTATAGGTCGACAGGGGAATGAGCAGTTCTTC. This codes for CASSIGRQGNEQFF.

The chain carries TRBV18 and TRBJ1-2, with 12 bases lining up with TRBD1. This CDR3 is built from 16 residues. The V and J ends lost 4 bases and 8 bases, in that order; junction bases with no gene match: 11. Germline lookup yields CDR1 KGHSH and CDR2 LQKENI. The CDR3 reads CASSRDRGQTERGYTF. CDR3 nucleotides: TGTGCCAGCTCACGGGACAGGGGGCAGACCGAGAGAGGCTACACCTTC.

This clone turned up a few times. The rearrangement joins TRBV7-2 to TRBJ2-5, with D possibly being TRBD2 (6 bases). V lost 5 bases and J 0 bases, leaving 13 bases between the germline ends. Germline CDR1 SGHTA, CDR2 FQGNSA. The CDR3 contains 15 residues. CDR3 sequence: CASSARDLHQETQYF. The CDR3 region has the DNA TGTGCCAGCAGCGCCCGGGACTTACACCAAGAGACCCAGTACTTC.

This clone was picked up one time. V usage is TRBV10-3 and J usage is TRBJ2-3; perhaps TRBD2 as D (6 bases). Germline lookup yields CDR1 ENHRY and CDR2 SYGVKD. The V end was cut by 6 bases, the J end by 4 bases, with 11 bases between. The CDR3 extends over 13 amino acids. CDR3: CAIRAGMADTQYF. In nucleotides, the CDR3 is TGTGCCATCAGGGCGGGGATGGCAGATACGCAGTATTTT.

This chain joins TRBV19 and TRBJ1-1; D is possibly TRBD1 (6 bases). CDR1 and CDR2 from the germline V gene are LNHDA and SQIVND (reference sequence). Trimming shortened V by 6 bases and J by 2 bases, and 13 bases separated the two germline ends. The CDR3 is 14 amino acids. CDR3 loop: CASSLGQTNTEAFF. The CDR3 bases are TGTGCCAGTAGCTTAGGACAGACTAACACTGAAGCTTTCTTT. The full variable domain, rest sourced from reference TRBV19 and TRBJ1-1, is DGGITQSPKYLFRKEGQNVTLSCEQNLNHDAMYWYRQDPGQGLRLIYYSQIVNDFQKGDIAEGYSVSREKKESFPLTVTSAQKNPTAFYLCASSLGQTNTEAFFGQGTRLTVV.

This chain links TRBV15 with TRBJ2-1; D unresolved. This CDR3 contains 13 residues. V shed 1 base and J shed 5 bases, with 6 bases lying between them. Germline V gene sequence: CDR1 LNHNV, CDR2 YYDKDF (reference sequence). The CDR3 region is CATSRGSDNEQFF. The CDR3 nucleotides read TGTGCCACCAGCAGAGGATCGGACAATGAGCAGTTCTTC.

The CDR3 here is CASSQGGGRRNGELFF. The CDR3 DNA follows: TGCGCCAGCAGCCAAGGCGGAGGGAGGAGGAACGGGGAGCTGTTTTTT. This rearrangement joins TRBV4-1 to TRBJ2-2; tentative D call: TRBD2 (6 bases). V lost 1 base and J 7 bases, leaving 16 bases between the germline ends. The CDR3 has 16 amino acids. Per the germline V gene, CDR1 is MGHRA and CDR2 is YSYEKL.

There are a few counts of this clone. The rearrangement links TRBV28 to TRBJ2-3; 8 bases fit TRBD1. CDR3 length: 17 amino acids. Germline trimming cut 4 bases from V and 3 bases from J; bases unmatched to any gene: 12. CDR1 is MDHEN and CDR2 is SYDVKM in the germline V gene. In DNA, the CDR3 is TGTGCCAGCAGTTGGGACGCAGGACAGGGAAAAACAGATACGCAGTATTTT. Translation gives CASSWDAGQGKTDTQYF.